This passage covers 14 T cell receptor beta chains from one sample sequenced in a study of blood T cells in healthy people across ages. A second PCR of roughly 7 to 11 cycles used a sample-barcoded 5' primer and a J-beta primer mix. MiXCR, run by TCRdb on the 5' RACE reads, gives a single entry per CDR3 protein. The repertoire includes 750,000 to 950,000 distinct CDR3 sequences, roughly 25% of them detected once, and approximately 2.9% sits in the top ten. These data are also associated with another study on T cells of mothers and their children.

The sample comprised blood. The receptors were sampled from a boy between 5 and 17 years old in good health.

This clonotype was found a few times. The chain joins TRBV6-5 to TRBJ2-3; D could derive from TRBD1 or TRBD2 (5 bases each). Trimming left V 2 bases short and J 14 bases short, with 17 bases between. The CDR3 loop spans 13 amino acids. Germline-derived CDR1 and CDR2 are MNHEY and SVGAGI. The CDR3 coding sequence is TGTGCCAGCAGTTACGGGGGTAGCGCGCTTAGGTATTTT. It is translated as CASSYGGSALRYF.

The chain uses TRBV20-1 and TRBJ2-5; D remains ambiguous. The V gene lost 6 bases and the J gene lost 5 bases, with 16 bases spanning the gap. CDR1 and CDR2 from the germline V gene are DFQATT and SNEGSKA (reference sequence). The CDR3 has 13 amino acids. CDR3 sequence (DNA): TGCAGTGCCCCCGCCCCGCTAGGGGAGACCCAGTACTTC. Its protein product is CSAPAPLGETQYF.

The chain combines TRBV5-1 with TRBJ2-5, with D hard to call. The CDR3 runs to 15 residues. V was trimmed by 3 bases and J by 3 bases, leaving 15 bases between them. Per the germline V gene, CDR1 is SGHRS and CDR2 is YFSETQ. CDR3 DNA sequence: TGCGCCAGCAGCTCCTTTGCTAGGATTGAAGAGACCCAGTACTTC. Protein product: CASSSFARIEETQYF.

The V call is TRBV11-3, the J call TRBJ1-6; D gene ambiguous. This CDR3 contains 13 residues. Trimming took 3 bases from V and 6 from J, leaving 6 bases between them. Germline V gives CDR1 SGHNT, CDR2 YENEEA. The DNA for the CDR3 is TGTGCCAGCAGCTTGACGAGTAATTCACCCCTCCACTTT. Translating it yields CASSLTSNSPLHF.

V and J are TRBV20-1 and TRBJ2-7; no firm D call. Between the trimmed V and J ends, which lost 6 bases and 0 bases, there was a span of 12 bases. The CDR3 length is 13 residues. The germline CDR1 and CDR2 sequences are DFQATT and SNEGSKA (reference sequence). The CDR3 reads CSATNSASYEQYF. CDR3 sequence (DNA): TGCAGTGCCACGAACAGTGCCTCCTACGAGCAGTACTTC.

This chain connects TRBV2 to TRBJ2-3; a weak D match, TRBD1 (5 bases). In germline, CDR1 is SNHLY, CDR2 FYNNEI. Trimming took 3 bases from V and 6 from J, leaving 13 bases between them. The length of the CDR3 is 14 residues. The CDR3 DNA is TGTGCCAGCAGTGAGTTGTCCCCAGGGGATACGCAGTATTTT. Protein sequence: CASSELSPGDTQYF.

This chain joins TRBV13 and TRBJ1-2; possible D gene TRBD1, 6 bases. The ends were cut back, 0 bases at V and 3 bases at J, with 11 bases in the middle. Germline V lookup: CDR1 PRHDT, CDR2 FYEKMQ (reference sequence). The CDR3 is 15 residues long. The CDR3 DNA is TGTGCCAGCAGCTTAGGACAGGGACCGCACTATGGCTACACCTTC. Protein sequence: CASSLGQGPHYGYTF.

The rearrangement joins TRBV11-2 to TRBJ2-5, with 12 positions matching TRBD2. Germline CDR1 is SGHAT and CDR2 is FQNNGV. This CDR3 is 16 amino acids long. The ends lost 5 bases at V and 1 base at J; junction bases unmatched: 5. CDR3 sequence: CASSVGLAGLQETQYF. DNA for the CDR3: TGTGCCAGCAGCGTCGGACTAGCGGGGCTCCAAGAGACCCAGTACTTC.

This clonotype was seen only a few times. The chain is built from TRBV5-1 and TRBJ2-3, with 9 bases fitting TRBD1. The CDR3 is 15 amino acids. CDR1 is SGHRS and CDR2 is YFSETQ in the germline V gene. The V segment lost 5 bases and the J segment 3 bases; nucleotides outside the gene matches: 7. The CDR3 loop reads CASSFRDRVTDTQYF. CDR3 DNA sequence: TGCGCCAGCAGTTTCCGGGACAGGGTGACAGATACGCAGTATTTT.

Here the CDR3 reads CASRLGRGGHYGYTF. As DNA, the CDR3 is TGTGCCAGCAGGCTTGGCAGAGGGGGCCACTATGGCTACACCTTC. This chain links TRBV6-1 with TRBJ1-2; 7 bases match TRBD1. The germline V gene has CDR1 MNHNS and CDR2 SASEGT. V was clipped by 6 bases and J by 3 bases; unmatched bases: 10. CDR3 length equals 15 residues.

The chain employs TRBV4-2 and TRBJ2-5; D tentatively fits TRBD1 or TRBD2 (6 bases each). The DNA end is more similar to TRBJ2-7, so the J call may be wrong. Per the germline V gene, CDR1 is LGHNA and CDR2 is YNFKEQ. The length of the CDR3 is 15 residues. The CDR3 region has the DNA TGTGCCAGCAGCCAAGGGGGGGCCCCCTCCTACGAGCAGTACTTC. It is translated as CASSQGGAPSYEQYF.

This clonotype came up a few times. The rearrangement joins TRBV29-1 to TRBJ2-1, with TRBD1 matching over 8 bases. This CDR3 spans 15 amino acids. CDR1 and CDR2 from the germline V gene are SQVTM and ANQGSEA. Trimming removed 3 bases from V and 3 bases from J; junction bases left unmatched: 7. DNA of the CDR3: TGCAGCGTTGAGGGGGGACAGGAACTCTACAATGAGCAGTTCTTC. This codes for CSVEGGQELYNEQFF.

This clonotype turned up a few times. The genes are TRBV29-1 and TRBJ2-5; the match to TRBD1 covers 9 bases. In germline, CDR1 is SQVTM, CDR2 ANQGSEA. The V segment lost 0 bases and the J segment 4 bases; nucleotides outside the gene matches: 0. The CDR3 contains 13 residues. As DNA, the CDR3 is TGCAGCGTTGAAGAGGACAGGGGAGAGACCCAGTACTTC. Translating it yields CSVEEDRGETQYF.

Only a few counts were recorded for this clonotype. J is TRBJ2-4 and V is TRBV6-2 or TRBV6-3, with 7 positions matching TRBD1. Germline V gene data show CDR1 as MNHEY and CDR2 as SVGEGT. Trimming removed 7 bases from V and 5 bases from J; junction bases left unmatched: 5. This CDR3 region has 13 residues. This CDR3 is CASKHRGQNIQYF. The CDR3 DNA follows: TGTGCCAGCAAGCACAGGGGACAAAACATTCAGTACTTC.